Below, 17 T cell receptor beta chains from the same sample are listed, as sequenced in a study of blood T cell repertoires in COVID-19 (dated by TCRdb to about 2020). Libraries were constructed by the immunoSEQ multiplex PCR assay. Imported from immuneACCESS, the table was reduced by TCRdb to in-frame sequences with V and J called. These copies leave out some clones; in studies compared against another copy, an unresolved V gene accounts for under half, and the cause of the remainder is not known. This sample gives 140,000 to 150,000 clones in total; about four fifths of them show up just once. In total, the top ten clones hold approximately 8% of the sample. Sequences were obtained from peripheral blood. The origin of the receptors is a human donor in a cohort sampled during active COVID-19.

This chain joins TRBV27 and TRBJ2-3; D is possibly TRBD1 (5 bases). Germline V gene sequence: CDR1 MNHEY, CDR2 SMNVEV (reference sequence). The length of the CDR3 is 16 residues. The V gene lost 1 base and the J gene lost 7 bases, with 18 bases spanning the gap. Written as DNA, the CDR3 is TGTGCCAGCAGTTTATTTCGGTCCAGGGCCCAATATACGCAGTATTTT. It encodes CASSLFRSRAQYTQYF.

This chain connects TRBV3-1 (or the pseudogene TRBV3-2) to TRBJ2-3; 7 bases fit TRBD1. The CDR3 runs to 16 residues. The V gene end was trimmed by 4 bases and the J gene end by 1 base; junction bases not matched to a gene: 8. Germline CDR1 is LGHDT and CDR2 is YNNKEL (reference sequence). This chain's CDR3 is CASSPWTGMRTDTQYF. As DNA, the CDR3 is TGTGCCAGCAGCCCCTGGACAGGAATGCGCACAGATACGCAGTATTTT.

V usage is TRBV28 and J usage is TRBJ1-5; TRBD1 matches 11 bases. This CDR3 contains 17 residues. CDR1 and CDR2 (germline): MDHEN, SYDVKM. V trimming: 2 bases; J trimming: 7 bases; junction bases outside the gene matches: 10. The CDR3 DNA reads as TGTGCCAGCAGTTTACCGGACAGGGGGCGCCCGGGACAGCCCCAGCATTTT. It yields the protein CASSLPDRGRPGQPQHF.

At least ten counts were recorded for this clone. The chain links TRBV6-6 to TRBJ2-1, with 7 bases lining up with TRBD2. Germline V lookup: CDR1 MNHNY, CDR2 SVGAGI (reference sequence). V lost 5 bases to trimming and J lost 0 bases; unmatched junction nucleotides: 4. The CDR3 extends over 15 amino acids. CDR3 sequence: CASSLAESSYNEQFF. The DNA of the CDR3 is TGTGCCAGCAGTCTAGCGGAGAGCTCCTACAATGAGCAGTTCTTC.

The V call is TRBV19, the J call TRBJ2-7; D unresolved. CDR1 is LNHDA, CDR2 SQIVND, per germline (reference sequence). The CDR3 loop spans 16 amino acids. Trimming took off 1 base at V and 0 bases at J, with 13 bases between the two ends. The DNA for the CDR3 is TGTGCCAGTAGTATAGCGTCAGGTGCGACCTCCTACGAGCAGTACTTC. As protein: CASSIASGATSYEQYF.

This clone was recorded only once. The chain is built from TRBV29-1 and TRBJ1-3; perhaps TRBD1 as D (5 bases). Deletions cut 0 bases from V and 4 bases from J, with 13 bases between. This CDR3 is built from 15 residues. Per the germline V gene, CDR1 is SQVTM and CDR2 is ANQGSEA. The DNA of the CDR3 is TGCAGCGTTGAAGATCTTAGGGGTGCGGGAAACACCATATATTTT. Its translation: CSVEDLRGAGNTIYF.

V is TRBV5-1 and J is TRBJ1-4; D is possibly TRBD1 (5 bases). CDR1 is SGHRS, CDR2 YFSETQ, per germline. The CDR3 sequence is 15 residues long. Trimming cost V 4 bases and J 8 bases, with 18 bases left between them. Here the CDR3 reads CASSPTPGAGEKLFF. Here the CDR3 DNA reads TGCGCCAGCAGCCCAACTCCCGGGGCGGGAGAAAAACTGTTTTTT.

This clone was counted only a few times. The gene calls are TRBV4-3 and TRBJ2-7, with 8 bases aligning to TRBD1. Germline loops: CDR1 LGHNA, CDR2 YSLEER. This CDR3 comprises 15 residues. V lost 2 bases to trimming and J lost 2 bases; unmatched junction nucleotides: 5. The CDR3 region has the DNA TGCGCCAGCAGCCAACAACAGGGGGGCCCCTACGAGCAGTACTTC. It yields the protein CASSQQQGGPYEQYF.

DNA for the CDR3: TGTGCCAGCAGCTCTCGTAGAGCGGGAGGGGGGGATACGCAGTATTTT. The encoded protein is CASSSRRAGGGDTQYF. The chain employs TRBV11-2 and TRBJ2-3; TRBD2 matches 10 bases. V trimming: 4 bases; J trimming: 6 bases; junction bases outside the gene matches: 10. The germline gives CDR1 SGHAT, CDR2 FQNNGV. The CDR3 loop spans 16 amino acids.

V usage is TRBV6-5 and J usage is TRBJ2-7, with 7 bases fitting TRBD1. Unmatched junction bases numbered 5, after V lost 0 bases and J lost 3 bases. CDR3 length equals 15 residues. Germline assignment: CDR1 MNHEY and CDR2 SVGAGI. CDR3 loop: CASSYSGAGGYEQYF. CDR3 nucleotide sequence: TGTGCCAGCAGTTACTCGGGGGCAGGGGGCTACGAGCAGTACTTC.

This rearrangement joins TRBV27 to TRBJ2-7; D is undetermined. The CDR3 is 13 residues long. V was pared by 1 base and J by 2 bases, with 6 bases between. Germline values: CDR1 MNHEY, CDR2 SMNVEV (reference sequence). The CDR3 DNA follows: TGTGCCAGCAGTTTATTTGAGGCCTACGAGCAGTACTTC. Translation gives CASSLFEAYEQYF.

The rearrangement joins TRBV6-5 to TRBJ2-5, with 8 positions matching TRBD1. J gave up 5 bases and V 8 bases, and 7 bases lay outside the gene matches. Germline V gives CDR1 MNHEY, CDR2 SVGAGI. The CDR3 is 13 amino acids. CDR3 nucleotides: TGTGCCAGCCGCGCGACAGGGGTGGAGACCCAGTACTTC. Its protein is CASRATGVETQYF.

This chain links TRBV7-2 with TRBJ2-7; possibly TRBD1 for D (7 bases). V was shortened by 3 bases and J by 6 bases, with 12 bases between the two germline ends. CDR1 is SGHTA, CDR2 FQGNSA, per germline. The CDR3 loop spans 13 amino acids. The CDR3 region is CASSFMEGAEQYF. The CDR3 nucleotides read TGTGCCAGCAGCTTCATGGAGGGGGCCGAGCAGTACTTC.

The chain combines TRBV5-1 with TRBJ2-7; a possible D gene is TRBD2 (8 bases). V lost 4 bases to trimming and J lost 2 bases, with 19 bases between them. The CDR3 extends over 16 amino acids. Germline V CDR1 and CDR2: SGHRS, YFSETQ. The CDR3 sequence: CASSHNSGTATYEQYF. The CDR3 DNA reads TGCGCCAGCAGCCACAATAGCGGGACAGCAACCTACGAGCAGTACTTC.

DNA of the CDR3: TGTGCCAGCAGCTCTGCCAAAAACATTCAGTACTTC. Protein: CASSSAKNIQYF. The chain is built from TRBV7-9 and TRBJ2-4; D not resolved. With 4 bases removed from V and 1 base from J, the gap between germline ends came to 2 bases. Germline V gene sequence: CDR1 SEHNR, CDR2 FQNEAQ (reference sequence). This CDR3 has 12 residues.

The chain uses TRBV7-9 and TRBJ2-5; 9 positions match TRBD2. Germline V gives CDR1 SEHNR, CDR2 FQNEAQ (reference sequence). The ends lost 2 bases at V and 5 bases at J; junction bases unmatched: 6. CDR3 size: 15 residues. The CDR3 is CASSLILAGFETQYF. The CDR3 DNA follows: TGTGCCAGCAGCTTAATCCTAGCGGGATTCGAGACCCAGTACTTC. Together with reference TRBV7-9 and TRBJ2-5, the CDR3 gives the full variable domain: DTGVSQNPRHKITKRGQNVTFRCDPISEHNRLYWYRQTLGQGPEFLTYFQNEAQLEKSRLLSDRFSAERPKGSFSTLEIQRTEQGDSAMYLCASSLILAGFETQYFGPGTRLLVL.

In its sample, this clone was seen many times. The same CDR3 is also encoded by other DNA sequences in this sample. The gene calls are TRBV28 and TRBJ1-5, with D perhaps TRBD1 (6 bases). The CDR3 loop spans 13 amino acids. V was cut by 8 bases and J by 2 bases, with 10 bases left in between. Germline CDR1 MDHEN, CDR2 SYDVKM. The DNA of the CDR3 is TGTGCCAGCCAATACAGGGGCAATCAGCCCCAGCATTTT. It encodes CASQYRGNQPQHF.